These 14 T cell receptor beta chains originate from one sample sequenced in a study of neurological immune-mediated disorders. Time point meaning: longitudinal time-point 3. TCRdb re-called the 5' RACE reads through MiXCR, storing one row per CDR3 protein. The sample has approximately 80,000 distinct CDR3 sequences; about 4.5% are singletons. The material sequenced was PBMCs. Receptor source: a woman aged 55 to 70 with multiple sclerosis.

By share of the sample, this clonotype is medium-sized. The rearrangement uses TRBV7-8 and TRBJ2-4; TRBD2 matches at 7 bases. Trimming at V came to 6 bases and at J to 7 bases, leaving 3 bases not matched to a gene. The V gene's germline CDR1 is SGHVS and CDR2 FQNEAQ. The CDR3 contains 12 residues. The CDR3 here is CASRGGGNIQYF. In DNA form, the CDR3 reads TGTGCCAGCAGGGGCGGGGGTAACATTCAGTACTTC.

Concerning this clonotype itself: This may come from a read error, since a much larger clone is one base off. CDR3 nucleotides: TGTGCCAGCAGTTACCAGTCCGCAAACTATGGCTACACCTTC. It specifies CASSYQSANYGYTF. The chain links TRBV6-5 to TRBJ1-2; no clear D. V dropped 2 bases and J dropped 2 bases, with 9 bases sitting between them. The CDR3 loop spans 14 amino acids. Germline V gene lookup returns CDR1 MNHEY and CDR2 SVGAGI.

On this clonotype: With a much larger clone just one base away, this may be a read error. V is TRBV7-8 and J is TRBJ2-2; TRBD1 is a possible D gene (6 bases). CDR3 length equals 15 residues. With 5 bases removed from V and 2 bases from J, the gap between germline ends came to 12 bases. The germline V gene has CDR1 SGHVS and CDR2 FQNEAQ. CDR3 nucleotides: TGTGCCAGCAGCCCCTGGACAGCAAACACCGGGGAGCTGTTTTTT. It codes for CASSPWTANTGELFF.

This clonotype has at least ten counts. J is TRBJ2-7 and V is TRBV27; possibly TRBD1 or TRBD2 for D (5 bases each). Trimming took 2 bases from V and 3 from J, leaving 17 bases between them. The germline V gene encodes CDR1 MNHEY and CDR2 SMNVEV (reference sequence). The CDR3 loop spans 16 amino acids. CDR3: CASSLDPGRTYYEQYF. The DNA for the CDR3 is TGTGCCAGCAGTTTAGATCCGGGGCGAACTTACTACGAGCAGTACTTC.

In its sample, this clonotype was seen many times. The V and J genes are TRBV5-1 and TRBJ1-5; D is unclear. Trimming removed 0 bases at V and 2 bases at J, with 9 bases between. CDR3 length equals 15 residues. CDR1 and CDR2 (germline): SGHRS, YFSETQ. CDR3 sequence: CASSLAPVGNQPQHF. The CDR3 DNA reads TGCGCCAGCAGCTTGGCGCCAGTAGGCAATCAGCCCCAGCATTTT.

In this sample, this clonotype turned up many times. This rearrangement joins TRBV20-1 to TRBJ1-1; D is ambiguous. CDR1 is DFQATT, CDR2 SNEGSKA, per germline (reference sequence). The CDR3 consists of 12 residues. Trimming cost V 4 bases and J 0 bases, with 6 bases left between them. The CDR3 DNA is TGCAGTGCTACCAGAATGAACACTGAAGCTTTCTTT. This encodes CSATRMNTEAFF.

The CDR3 nucleotides read TGCGCCAGCAGGGGAGGTAGCGGGATCTCCTACAATGAGCAGTTCTTC. Its protein is CASRGGSGISYNEQFF. The chain combines TRBV5-1 with TRBJ2-1; 8 positions match TRBD2. Losses at the gene ends were 5 bases for V and 0 bases for J; bases not matched to a gene: 7. The CDR3 covers 16 residues. From germline, CDR1 is SGHRS and CDR2 YFSETQ.

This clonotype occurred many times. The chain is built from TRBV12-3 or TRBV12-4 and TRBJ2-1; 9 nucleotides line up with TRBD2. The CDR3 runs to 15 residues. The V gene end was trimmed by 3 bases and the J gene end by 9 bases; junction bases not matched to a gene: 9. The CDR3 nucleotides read TGTGCCAGCAGTTTGAGTGCGGGGGGGCCTCGTGAGCAGTTCTTC. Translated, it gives CASSLSAGGPREQFF.

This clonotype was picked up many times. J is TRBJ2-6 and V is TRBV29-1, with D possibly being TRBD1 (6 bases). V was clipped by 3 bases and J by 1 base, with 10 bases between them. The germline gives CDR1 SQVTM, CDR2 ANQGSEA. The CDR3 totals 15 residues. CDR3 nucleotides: TGCAGCGTTGACAGGGGACCATCTGGGGCCAACGTCCTGACTTTC. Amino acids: CSVDRGPSGANVLTF.

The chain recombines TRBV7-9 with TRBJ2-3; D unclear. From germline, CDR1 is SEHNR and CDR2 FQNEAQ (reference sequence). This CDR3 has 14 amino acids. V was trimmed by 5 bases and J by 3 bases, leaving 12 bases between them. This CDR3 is CASSPRAGTDTQYF. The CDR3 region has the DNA TGTGCCAGCAGCCCCCGGGCCGGAACAGATACGCAGTATTTT.

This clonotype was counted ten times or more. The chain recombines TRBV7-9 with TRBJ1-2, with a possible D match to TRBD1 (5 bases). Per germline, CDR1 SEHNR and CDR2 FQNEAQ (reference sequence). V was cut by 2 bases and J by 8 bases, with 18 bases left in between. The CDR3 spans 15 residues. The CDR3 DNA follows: TGTGCCAGCAGCTTACCCCTACAGGCCTCCCGGGGCTACACCTTC. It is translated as CASSLPLQASRGYTF.

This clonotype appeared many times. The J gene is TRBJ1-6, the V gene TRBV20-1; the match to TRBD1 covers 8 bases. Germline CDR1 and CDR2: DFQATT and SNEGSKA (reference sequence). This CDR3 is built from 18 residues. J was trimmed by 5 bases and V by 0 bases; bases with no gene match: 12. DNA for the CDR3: TGCAGTGCTAGAGAAAGGGGGAGGCAGGGGGCAAATAATTCACCCCTCCACTTT. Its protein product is CSARERGRQGANNSPLHF.

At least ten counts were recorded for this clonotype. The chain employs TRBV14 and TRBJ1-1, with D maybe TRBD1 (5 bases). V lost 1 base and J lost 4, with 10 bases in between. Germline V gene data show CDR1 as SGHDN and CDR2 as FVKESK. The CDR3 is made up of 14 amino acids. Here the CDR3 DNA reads TGTGCCAGCAGCCAAGTTTATGGGGGCACTGAAGCTTTCTTT. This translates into CASSQVYGGTEAFF.

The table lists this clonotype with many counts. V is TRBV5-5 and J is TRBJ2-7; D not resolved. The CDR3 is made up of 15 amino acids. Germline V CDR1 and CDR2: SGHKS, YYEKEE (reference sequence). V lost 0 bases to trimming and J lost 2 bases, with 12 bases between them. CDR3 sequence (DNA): TGTGCCAGCAGCTTGGCCTTAACTTCTCCCTACGAGCAGTACTTC. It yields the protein CASSLALTSPYEQYF.